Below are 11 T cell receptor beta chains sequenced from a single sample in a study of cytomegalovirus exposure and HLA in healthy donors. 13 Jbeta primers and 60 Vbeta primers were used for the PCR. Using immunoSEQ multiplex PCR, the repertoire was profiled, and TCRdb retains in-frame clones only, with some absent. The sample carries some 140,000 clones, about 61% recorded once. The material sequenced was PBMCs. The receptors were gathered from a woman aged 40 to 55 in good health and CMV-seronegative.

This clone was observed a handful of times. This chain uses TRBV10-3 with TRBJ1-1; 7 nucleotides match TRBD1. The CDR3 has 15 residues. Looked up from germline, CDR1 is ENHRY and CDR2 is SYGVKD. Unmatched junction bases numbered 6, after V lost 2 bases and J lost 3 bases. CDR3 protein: CAISEPTGFDTEAFF. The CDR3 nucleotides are TGTGCCATCAGTGAGCCGACAGGGTTTGACACTGAAGCTTTCTTT.

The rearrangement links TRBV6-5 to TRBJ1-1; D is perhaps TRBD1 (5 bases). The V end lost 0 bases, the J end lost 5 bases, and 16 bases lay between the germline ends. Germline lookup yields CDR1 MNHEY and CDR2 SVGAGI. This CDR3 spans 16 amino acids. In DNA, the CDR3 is TGTGCCAGCAGTTACTCCGGTTGGGGGGAGGATACTGAAGCTTTCTTT. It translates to CASSYSGWGEDTEAFF.

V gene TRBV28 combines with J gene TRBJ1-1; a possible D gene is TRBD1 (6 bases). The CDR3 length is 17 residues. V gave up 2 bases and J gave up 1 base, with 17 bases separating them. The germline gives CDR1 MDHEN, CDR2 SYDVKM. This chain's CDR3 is CASSLIGQGMRNTEAFF. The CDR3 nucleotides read TGTGCCAGCAGTTTAATAGGGCAGGGGATGAGGAACACTGAAGCTTTCTTT.

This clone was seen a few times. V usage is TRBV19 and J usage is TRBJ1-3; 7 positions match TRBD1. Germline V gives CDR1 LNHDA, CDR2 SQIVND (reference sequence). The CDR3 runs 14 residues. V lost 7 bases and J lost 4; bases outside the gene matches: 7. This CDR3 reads CASTRGLVGNTIYF. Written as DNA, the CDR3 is TGTGCCAGTACAAGGGGGCTGGTCGGAAACACCATATATTTT.

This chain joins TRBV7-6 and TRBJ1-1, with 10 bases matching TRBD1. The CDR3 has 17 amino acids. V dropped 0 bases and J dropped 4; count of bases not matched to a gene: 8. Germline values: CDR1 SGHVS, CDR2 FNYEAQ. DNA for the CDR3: TGTGCCAGCAGCTTAGCGCCTGGGACAGGGGCGAGCACTGAAGCTTTCTTT. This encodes CASSLAPGTGASTEAFF.

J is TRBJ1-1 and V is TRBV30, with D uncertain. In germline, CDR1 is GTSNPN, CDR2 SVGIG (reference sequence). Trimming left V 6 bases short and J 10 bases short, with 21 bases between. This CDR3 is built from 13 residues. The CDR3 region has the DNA TGTGCCTGTACCTCGAACACCGGCCGCGGAGCTTTCTTT. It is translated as CACTSNTGRGAFF.

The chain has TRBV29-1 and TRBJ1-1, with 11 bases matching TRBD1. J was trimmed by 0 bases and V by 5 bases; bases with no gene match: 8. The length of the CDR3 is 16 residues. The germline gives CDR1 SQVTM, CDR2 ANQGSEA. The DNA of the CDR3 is TGCAGCGTTCCGGACAGGGGGCTGCGGATGAACACTGAAGCTTTCTTT. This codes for CSVPDRGLRMNTEAFF.

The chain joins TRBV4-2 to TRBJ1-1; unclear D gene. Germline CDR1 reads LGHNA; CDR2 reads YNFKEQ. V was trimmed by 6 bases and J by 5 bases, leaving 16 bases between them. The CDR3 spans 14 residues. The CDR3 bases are TGTGCCAGCAGTCCCGATGAGGGCGGGACTGAAGCTTTCTTT. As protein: CASSPDEGGTEAFF.

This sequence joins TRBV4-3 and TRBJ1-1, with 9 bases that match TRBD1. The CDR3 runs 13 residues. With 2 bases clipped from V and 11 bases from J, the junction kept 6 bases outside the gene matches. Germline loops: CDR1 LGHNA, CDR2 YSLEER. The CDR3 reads CASSQMGTGSAFF. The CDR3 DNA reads TGCGCCAGCAGCCAAATGGGGACAGGGAGCGCTTTCTTT.

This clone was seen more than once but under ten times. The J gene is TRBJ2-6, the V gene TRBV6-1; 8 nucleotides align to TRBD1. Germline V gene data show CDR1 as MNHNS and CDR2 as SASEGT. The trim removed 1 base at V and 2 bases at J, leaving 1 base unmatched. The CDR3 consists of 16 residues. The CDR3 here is CASSEGTGTGANVLTF. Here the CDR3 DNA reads TGTGCCAGCAGTGAAGGGACAGGGACTGGGGCCAACGTCCTGACTTTC.

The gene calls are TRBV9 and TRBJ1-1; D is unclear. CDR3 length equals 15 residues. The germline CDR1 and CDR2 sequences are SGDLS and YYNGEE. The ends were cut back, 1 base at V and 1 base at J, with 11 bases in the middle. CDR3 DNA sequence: TGTGCCAGCAGCGTATGGACGGGGAGGAACACTGAAGCTTTCTTT. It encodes CASSVWTGRNTEAFF.